One sample yielded the 8 T cell receptor beta chains listed below, sequenced in a study of T cell repertoires in cytomegalovirus infection. MiXCR, applied by TCRdb to the reads, yields one record per CDR3 protein. This sample has 170,000 or so distinct CDR3 sequences, with about an eighth found just once. Sequencing was performed on PBMCs. The receptors derive from a human donor in good health (CMV status not recorded). Some clones in this sample may be carry-over from other donors' samples.

This clonotype was picked up a small number of times. The genes are TRBV25-1 and TRBJ1-6; D gene uncertain. The germline V gene encodes CDR1 MGHDK and CDR2 SYGVNS. V was clipped by 2 bases and J by 6 bases, with 17 bases between them. The length of the CDR3 is 17 residues. This CDR3 is CASSEEKAGVGNSPLHF. In nucleotides, the CDR3 is TGTGCCAGCAGTGAAGAAAAGGCTGGGGTCGGTAATTCACCCCTCCACTTT.

The chain recombines TRBV6-2 or TRBV6-3 with TRBJ2-5, with D unresolved. CDR3 length: 14 residues. Trimming left V 3 bases short and J 0 bases short, with 8 bases between. Germline V gene data show CDR1 as MNHEY and CDR2 as SVGEGT. CDR3 DNA sequence: TGTGCCAGCAGTTATAACATCTACCAAGAGACCCAGTACTTC. This encodes CASSYNIYQETQYF.

As DNA, the CDR3 is TGCGCCAGCAGCTACTCACCGAAACAGGGGACGTTCTACGAGCAGTACTTC. It codes for CASSYSPKQGTFYEQYF. The V and J genes are TRBV5-1 and TRBJ2-7; 7 bases fit TRBD1. Unmatched junction bases numbered 15, after V lost 3 bases and J lost 3 bases. This CDR3 contains 17 residues. The V gene's germline CDR1 is SGHRS and CDR2 YFSETQ.

At least ten counts were recorded for this clonotype. This chain uses TRBV28 with TRBJ1-4, with D maybe TRBD1 (6 bases). CDR1 and CDR2 from the germline V gene are MDHEN and SYDVKM. The length of the CDR3 is 14 residues. Trimming left V 5 bases short and J 7 bases short, with 14 bases between. The CDR3: CASSPLRTVEKLFF. The DNA for the CDR3 is TGTGCCAGCAGTCCCTTAAGGACAGTTGAAAAACTGTTTTTT.

A remark on this clonotype: A much larger clone lies one base from this, so it may be a read error. The V gene is TRBV7-9, the J gene TRBJ1-1; D is unclear. Germline loops: CDR1 SEHNR, CDR2 FQNEAQ (reference sequence). The CDR3 is 13 residues long. The CDR3 is CAISLAGLTEAFF. The CDR3 nucleotides are TGTGCCATCAGCTTAGCGGGCCTCACTGAAGCTTTCTTT. The full variable domain, its missing parts supplied by reference TRBV7-9 and TRBJ1-1, is DTGVSQNPRHKITKRGQNVTFRCDPISEHNRLYWYRQTLGQGPEFLTYFQNEAQLEKSRLLSDRFSAERPKGSFSTLEIQRTEQGDSAMYLCAISLAGLTEAFFGQGTRLTVV.

The chain carries TRBV19 and TRBJ2-1; D is uncertain. This CDR3 has 15 amino acids. Germline values: CDR1 LNHDA, CDR2 SQIVND (reference sequence). Trimming took off 6 bases at V and 0 bases at J, with 12 bases between the two ends. The DNA of the CDR3 is TGTGCCAGTAGCCCAACTGCCCGCTCCTACAATGAGCAGTTCTTC. Its translation is CASSPTARSYNEQFF.

This clonotype was seen only a few times. The chain recombines TRBV29-1 with TRBJ2-1, with TRBD1 as a possible D gene (6 bases). Trimming pared 1 base from V and 4 bases from J, leaving 17 bases between. The CDR3 has 16 residues. CDR1 and CDR2 (germline): SQVTM, ANQGSEA. The CDR3 sequence: CSVEGEKDSRYNEQFF. The CDR3 nucleotides are TGCAGCGTTGAAGGTGAGAAGGACAGTAGGTACAATGAGCAGTTCTTC.

This clonotype was seen only a few times. The CDR3 DNA reads TGTGCCAGCAGTTCCGGGACTAAGTATCTCGAGCAGTACTTC. Protein: CASSSGTKYLEQYF. V is TRBV6-1 and J is TRBJ2-7, with 7 nucleotides matching TRBD2. The CDR3 extends over 14 amino acids. Trimming removed 5 bases from V and 6 bases from J; junction bases left unmatched: 10. CDR1 MNHNS and CDR2 SASEGT come from the germline V gene.